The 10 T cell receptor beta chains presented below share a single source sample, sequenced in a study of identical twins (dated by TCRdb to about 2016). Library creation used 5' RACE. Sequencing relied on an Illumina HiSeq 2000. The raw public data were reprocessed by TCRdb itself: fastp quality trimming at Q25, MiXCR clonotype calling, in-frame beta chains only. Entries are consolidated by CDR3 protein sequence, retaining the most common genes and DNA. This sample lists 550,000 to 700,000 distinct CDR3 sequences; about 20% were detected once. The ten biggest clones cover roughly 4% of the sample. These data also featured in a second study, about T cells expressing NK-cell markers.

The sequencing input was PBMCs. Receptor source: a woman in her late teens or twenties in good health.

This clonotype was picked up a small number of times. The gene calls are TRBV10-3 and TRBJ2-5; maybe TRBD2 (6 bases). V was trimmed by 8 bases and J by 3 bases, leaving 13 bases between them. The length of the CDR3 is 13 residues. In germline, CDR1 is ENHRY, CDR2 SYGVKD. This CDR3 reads CAIAGQGKETQYF. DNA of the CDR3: TGTGCCATCGCGGGGCAGGGAAAAGAGACCCAGTACTTC.

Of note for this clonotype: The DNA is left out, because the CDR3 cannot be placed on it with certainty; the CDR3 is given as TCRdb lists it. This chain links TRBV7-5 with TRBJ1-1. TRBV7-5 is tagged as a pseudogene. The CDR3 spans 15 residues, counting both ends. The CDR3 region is CISVSEGRMNTEAFF.

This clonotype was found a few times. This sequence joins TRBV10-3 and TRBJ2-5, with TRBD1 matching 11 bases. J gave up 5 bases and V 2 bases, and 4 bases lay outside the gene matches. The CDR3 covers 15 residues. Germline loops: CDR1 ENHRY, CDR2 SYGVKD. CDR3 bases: TGTGCCATCAGTGAGGGACAGGGGGCGAAGGAGACCCAGTACTTC. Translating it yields CAISEGQGAKETQYF.

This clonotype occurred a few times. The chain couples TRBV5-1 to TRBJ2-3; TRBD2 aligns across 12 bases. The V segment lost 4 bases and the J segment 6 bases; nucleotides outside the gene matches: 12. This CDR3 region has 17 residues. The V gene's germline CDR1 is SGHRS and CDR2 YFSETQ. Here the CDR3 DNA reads TGCGCCAGCAGCATTTCCCCTAGCGGGGGGGCATGGGATACGCAGTATTTT. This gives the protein CASSISPSGGAWDTQYF. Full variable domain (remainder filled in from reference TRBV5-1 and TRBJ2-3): KAGVTQTPRYLIKTRGQQVTLSCSPISGHRSVSWYQQTPGQGLQFLFEYFSETQRNKGNFPGRFSGRQFSNSRSEMNVSTLELGDSALYLCASSISPSGGAWDTQYFGPGTRLTVL.

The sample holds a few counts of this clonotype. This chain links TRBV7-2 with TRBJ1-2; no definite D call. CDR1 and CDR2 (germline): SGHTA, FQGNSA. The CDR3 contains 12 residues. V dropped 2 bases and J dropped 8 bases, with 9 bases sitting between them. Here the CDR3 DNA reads TGTGCCAGCAGCTTAATCGGTTTAGGCTACACCTTC. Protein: CASSLIGLGYTF.

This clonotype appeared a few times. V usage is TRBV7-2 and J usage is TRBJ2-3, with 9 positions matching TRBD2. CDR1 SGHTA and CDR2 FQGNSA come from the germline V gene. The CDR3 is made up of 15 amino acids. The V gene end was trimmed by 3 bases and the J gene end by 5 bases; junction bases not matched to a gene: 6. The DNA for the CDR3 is TGTGCCAGCAGCTTGACTAGCGGTCCTAGAGATACGCAGTATTTT. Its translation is CASSLTSGPRDTQYF.

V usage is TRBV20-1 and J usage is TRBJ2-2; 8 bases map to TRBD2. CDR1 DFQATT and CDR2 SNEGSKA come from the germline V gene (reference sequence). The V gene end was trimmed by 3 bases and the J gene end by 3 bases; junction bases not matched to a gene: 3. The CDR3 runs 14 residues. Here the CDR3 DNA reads TGCAGTGCTAGTAGCGGGACTCACACCGGGGAGCTGTTTTTT. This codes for CSASSGTHTGELFF.

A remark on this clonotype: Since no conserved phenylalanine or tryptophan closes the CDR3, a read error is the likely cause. The CDR3 sequence: CASSLGGLILHI. The CDR3 DNA is TGCGCCAGCAGCCTAGGGGGGCTGATACTCCACATT. This chain connects TRBV5-1 to TRBJ1-6, with TRBD1 as a possible D gene (6 bases). V gave up 4 bases and J gave up 16 bases, with 15 bases separating them. The V gene's germline CDR1 is SGHRS and CDR2 YFSETQ. The CDR3 sequence is 12 residues long.

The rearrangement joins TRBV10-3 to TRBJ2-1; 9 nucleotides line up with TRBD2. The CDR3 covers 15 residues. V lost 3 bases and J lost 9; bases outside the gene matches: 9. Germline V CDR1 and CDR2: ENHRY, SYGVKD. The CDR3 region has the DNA TGTGCCATCAGTGACGGCGGGGGGGCCGGTAGTGAGCAGTTCTTC. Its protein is CAISDGGGAGSEQFF.

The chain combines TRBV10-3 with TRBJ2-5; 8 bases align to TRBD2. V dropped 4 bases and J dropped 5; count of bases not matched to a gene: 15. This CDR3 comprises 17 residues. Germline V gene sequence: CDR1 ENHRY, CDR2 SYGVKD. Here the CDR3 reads CAISVGRESGGEETQYF. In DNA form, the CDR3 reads TGTGCCATCAGTGTCGGGCGAGAAAGCGGGGGAGAGGAGACCCAGTACTTC.